These 16 T cell receptor beta chains were all obtained from the same sample, sequenced in a study of CD8 T cells in ankylosing spondylitis. TCRdb passed the 5' RACE reads through MiXCR, listing each CDR3 protein once. The sample comprises about 140,000 distinct CDR3 sequences, around 7.9% of which are singletons, and 9.5% to 15% rests with the top ten. The sequencing input was blood, either unsorted or a sorted T cell fraction (not recorded which). These receptors were obtained from a female donor with ankylosing spondylitis or in good health (not recorded which).

This clonotype was seen at least ten times. This chain joins TRBV20-1 and TRBJ2-3, with D perhaps TRBD2 (6 bases). Trimming removed 3 bases at V and 1 base at J, with 11 bases between. Germline loops: CDR1 DFQATT, CDR2 SNEGSKA (reference sequence). The length of the CDR3 is 14 residues. CDR3 amino acids: CSARRDSRTDTQYF. The CDR3 DNA sequence: TGCAGTGCTAGGCGGGACTCTCGCACAGATACGCAGTATTTT.

This chain links TRBV19 with TRBJ1-5, with D maybe TRBD1 (6 bases). CDR3 length: 15 residues. Per germline, CDR1 LNHDA and CDR2 SQIVND (reference sequence). Trimming removed 5 bases from V and 3 bases from J, with 14 bases in between. CDR3 sequence reads: CASSRTEGDNQPQHF. The CDR3 DNA sequence: TGTGCCAGTAGTCGAACAGAGGGGGACAATCAGCCCCAGCATTTT.

This clonotype was counted ten times or more. V is TRBV6-1 and J is TRBJ2-2; 10 positions agree with TRBD1. The V segment lost 6 bases and the J segment 7 bases; nucleotides outside the gene matches: 5. The germline V gene has CDR1 MNHNS and CDR2 SASEGT. The CDR3 totals 14 residues. The CDR3, as DNA: TGTGCCAGCAGCCTGGGACAGGGGCACGGGGAGCTGTTTTTT. This sequence encodes CASSLGQGHGELFF.

This clonotype was seen many times. The CDR3 nucleotides are TGCGCCAGCAGTTACACCGGGACGGCCTATAATTCACCCCTCCACTTT. Encoded protein: CASSYTGTAYNSPLHF. The V call is TRBV5-1, the J call TRBJ1-6; D possibly corresponds to TRBD1 (5 bases). Germline V gene lookup returns CDR1 SGHRS and CDR2 YFSETQ. V lost 5 bases to trimming and J lost 2 bases, with 14 bases between them. CDR3 length: 16 amino acids.

In this sample, this clonotype turned up a few times. The CDR3 DNA reads as TGTGCCAGTAGTATACGGGGAAGGGAGACCCAGTACTTC. As protein: CASSIRGRETQYF. This chain uses TRBV19 with TRBJ2-5, with a possible D match to TRBD2 (5 bases). The CDR3 extends over 13 amino acids. The V gene lost 2 bases and the J gene lost 5 bases, with 9 bases spanning the gap. Germline CDR1 LNHDA, CDR2 SQIVND (reference sequence).

The V and J genes are TRBV5-1 and TRBJ1-3; no clear D. Germline lookup yields CDR1 SGHRS and CDR2 YFSETQ. V lost 4 bases, J lost 0 bases, and 11 bases lay in between. This CDR3 spans 15 amino acids. The CDR3 protein is CASSPWPNSGNTIYF. DNA for the CDR3: TGCGCCAGCAGCCCCTGGCCAAACTCTGGAAACACCATATATTTT.

This clonotype appeared many times. The chain combines TRBV20-1 with TRBJ2-2; D may correspond to TRBD1 or TRBD2 (5 bases each). This CDR3 comprises 14 residues. Trimming took off 1 base at V and 6 bases at J, with 12 bases between the two ends. Germline V gene lookup returns CDR1 DFQATT and CDR2 SNEGSKA (reference sequence). The CDR3 sequence is CSARVGEGPGELFF. The CDR3 DNA sequence: TGCAGTGCTAGAGTGGGGGAAGGGCCCGGGGAGCTGTTTTTT.

This clonotype was detected ten times or more. The chain is built from TRBV3-1 and TRBJ2-7; TRBD1 agrees at 7 bases. This CDR3 region has 14 residues. V trimming: 2 bases; J trimming: 1 base; junction bases outside the gene matches: 2. Germline V gene data show CDR1 as LGHDT and CDR2 as YNNKEL (reference sequence). The CDR3 sequence: CASSQYRGSYEQYF. CDR3 in DNA: TGTGCCAGCAGCCAATACAGGGGATCCTACGAGCAGTACTTC.

This clonotype was detected many times. The gene calls are TRBV23-1 and TRBJ1-5; 10 bases are shared with TRBD1. TRBV23-1 is treated as an ORF (open reading frame) with a function not yet certain. The CDR3 covers 20 residues. J gave up 2 bases and V 7 bases, and 20 bases lay outside the gene matches. The CDR3 region has the DNA TGCGCCAGCACGGAACGATACTTGACAGGGGGCTCCCCAGGCAATCAGCCCCAGCATTTT. This encodes CASTERYLTGGSPGNQPQHF.

This chain uses TRBV5-1 with TRBJ2-7, with 7 bases aligning to TRBD2. Trimming at V came to 0 bases and at J to 2 bases, leaving 11 bases not matched to a gene. The CDR3 runs to 17 residues. From germline, CDR1 is SGHRS and CDR2 YFSETQ. CDR3 in DNA: TGCGCCAGCAGCTTGGGCATAGCGGGCCAAATTACCTACGAGCAGTACTTC. Translation: CASSLGIAGQITYEQYF.

The rearrangement uses TRBV2 and TRBJ1-5; D uncertain. CDR3 length: 14 amino acids. CDR1 is SNHLY, CDR2 FYNNEI, per germline. The ends were cut back, 4 bases at V and 6 bases at J, with 13 bases in the middle. CDR3 coding DNA: TGTGCCAGCAGTGGTACGGGCCGCCTTCAGCCCCAGCATTTT. Its translation: CASSGTGRLQPQHF.

This clonotype showed up many times. The chain carries TRBV27 and TRBJ1-2, with 8 bases aligning to TRBD1. Germline-derived CDR1 and CDR2 are MNHEY and SMNVEV (reference sequence). CDR3 length: 13 residues. The trim removed 5 bases at V and 10 bases at J, leaving 9 bases unmatched. CDR3 loop: CASSRDRSIDYTF. CDR3 sequence (DNA): TGTGCCAGCAGTCGGGACAGGTCGATAGACTACACCTTC.

As for this clonotype: A read error is possible here, since a much larger clone lies one base away. V usage is TRBV20-1 and J usage is TRBJ1-1; 7 bases fit TRBD1. The CDR3 is 14 amino acids. Germline assignment: CDR1 DFQATT and CDR2 SNEGSKA (reference sequence). The CDR3 nucleotides are TGCAGTACTAGAGAAGGGGGCGTTCTGACTGAAGCTTTCTTT. Protein product: CSTREGGVLTEAFF.

This clonotype was observed many times. The rearrangement joins TRBV4-1 to TRBJ2-6, with 7 bases lining up with TRBD1. This CDR3 is built from 20 residues. The germline V gene has CDR1 MGHRA and CDR2 YSYEKL. V dropped 4 bases and J dropped 1; count of bases not matched to a gene: 16. This CDR3 is CASSLGTVRLSLSGANVLTF. The CDR3 bases are TGCGCCAGCAGCCTCGGGACAGTGCGTCTAAGCTTATCTGGGGCCAACGTCCTGACTTTC.

In this sample, this clonotype turned up many times. The chain recombines TRBV9 with TRBJ2-2; 7 bases line up with TRBD2. CDR3 length equals 16 residues. Per the germline V gene, CDR1 is SGDLS and CDR2 is YYNGEE. V lost 4 bases to trimming and J lost 2 bases; unmatched junction nucleotides: 8. The CDR3 here is CASSTQPGLNTGELFF. The CDR3 nucleotides are TGTGCCAGCAGCACACAACCGGGACTAAACACCGGGGAGCTGTTTTTT.

This clonotype was seen at least ten times. CDR3 in amino acids: CASSLWAIPGTGGQDEQYF. DNA of the CDR3: TGTGCCAGCAGTTTATGGGCTATACCCGGGACAGGGGGCCAGGACGAGCAGTACTTC. J is TRBJ2-7 and V is TRBV27; TRBD1 matches 12 bases. This CDR3 is built from 19 residues. Germline trimming cut 1 base from V and 5 bases from J; bases unmatched to any gene: 15. The germline CDR1 and CDR2 sequences are MNHEY and SMNVEV (reference sequence).